The 14 T cell receptor beta chains below were found in one sample sequenced in a study of cytomegalovirus exposure and HLA in healthy donors. The PCR was carried out with 60 Vbeta primers and 13 Jbeta primers. Produced via immunoSEQ multiplex PCR; TCRdb's table is partial and in-frame only. The sample records over 130,000 clones, approximately 84% being singletons. The specimen was PBMCs. The receptors here all came from a man in his thirties or forties in good health and CMV-seropositive.

This chain joins TRBV9 and TRBJ1-5; 8 bases are a match to TRBD1. The length of the CDR3 is 13 residues. Per the germline V gene, CDR1 is SGDLS and CDR2 is YYNGEE. The J segment lost 5 bases and the V segment lost 4 bases, leaving 2 bases of the junction unmatched. CDR3 residues: CASSSTGDQPQHF. CDR3 nucleotides: TGTGCCAGCAGCTCGACAGGGGATCAGCCCCAGCATTTT.

The chain is built from TRBV5-1 and TRBJ1-2; 11 nucleotides line up with TRBD1. The trim removed 0 bases at V and 7 bases at J, leaving 8 bases unmatched. The germline gives CDR1 SGHRS, CDR2 YFSETQ. The CDR3 runs to 16 residues. The CDR3 nucleotides are TGCGCCAGCAGCTTGGATAGCTGGACAGGGGGCTCTGGCTACACCTTC. The encoded protein is CASSLDSWTGGSGYTF.

The chain has TRBV15 and TRBJ1-5; 8 nucleotides match TRBD1. The V segment lost 0 bases and the J segment 4 bases; nucleotides outside the gene matches: 2. Germline lookup yields CDR1 LNHNV and CDR2 YYDKDF (reference sequence). This CDR3 is 15 amino acids long. CDR3 bases: TGTGCCACCAGCAGAGAGGGACAGGCTAATCAGCCCCAGCATTTT. It translates to CATSREGQANQPQHF.

The V and J genes are TRBV28 and TRBJ2-7; D uncertain. In germline, CDR1 is MDHEN, CDR2 SYDVKM. V lost 5 bases, J lost 4 bases, and 6 bases lay in between. CDR3 length: 11 amino acids. Here the CDR3 reads CASSPRYEQYF. The CDR3 DNA sequence: TGTGCCAGCAGTCCTAGGTACGAGCAGTACTTC.

The gene calls are TRBV7-8 and TRBJ2-1; 10 positions match TRBD1. Germline CDR1 and CDR2: SGHVS and FQNEAQ. Trimming took 6 bases from V and 8 from J; bases not matched to a gene: 13. The CDR3 is made up of 16 amino acids. CDR3 sequence reads: CASSTLTGGSIDEQFF. In DNA, the CDR3 is TGTGCCAGCAGTACCCTGACAGGGGGCTCCATAGATGAGCAGTTCTTC.

The chain recombines TRBV5-1 with TRBJ2-7, with 7 bases lining up with TRBD1. V shed 5 bases, J shed 5 bases, and the junction held 7 bases outside the gene matches. This CDR3 has 13 amino acids. The V gene's germline CDR1 is SGHRS and CDR2 YFSETQ. In DNA, the CDR3 is TGCGCCAGCAGTTTGACAGGGTGGGACGAGCAGTACTTC. The encoded protein is CASSLTGWDEQYF.

The V call is TRBV19, the J call TRBJ1-5, with 7 positions matching TRBD1. Germline CDR1 and CDR2: LNHDA and SQIVND (reference sequence). The CDR3 has 15 residues. V was clipped by 5 bases and J by 7 bases; unmatched bases: 11. CDR3 loop: CASSSTGTAGQPQHF. In DNA form, the CDR3 reads TGTGCCAGTAGTTCTACCGGGACAGCGGGCCAGCCCCAGCATTTT. The whole variable domain, filled in from reference TRBV19 and TRBJ1-5, reads DGGITQSPKYLFRKEGQNVTLSCEQNLNHDAMYWYRQDPGQGLRLIYYSQIVNDFQKGDIAEGYSVSREKKESFPLTVTSAQKNPTAFYLCASSSTGTAGQPQHFGDGTRLSIL.

V and J are TRBV6-5 and TRBJ2-2; D is undetermined. Germline V gene lookup returns CDR1 MNHEY and CDR2 SVGAGI. The CDR3 has 13 amino acids. The V end lost 3 bases, the J end lost 7 bases, and 9 bases lay between the germline ends. The CDR3 coding sequence is TGTGCCAGCAGTTATAGGAGTGTCGGGGAGCTGTTTTTT. Amino acid sequence: CASSYRSVGELFF.

The rearrangement links TRBV7-3 to TRBJ2-2; TRBD2 is a possible D gene (6 bases). CDR3 size: 19 residues. Germline CDR1 is SGHTA and CDR2 is FQGTGA. V lost 4 bases and J lost 3, with 24 bases in between. As DNA, the CDR3 is TGTGCCAGCAGCTGCAAACCGACCGGGACTTCCGACCACACCGGGGAGCTGTTTTTT. Encoded protein: CASSCKPTGTSDHTGELFF.

Worth noting for this clone: A read error may produce the germline difference seen at one junction end. In DNA, the CDR3 is TGTGCCAGCAGGTTGGGACAGGGAGCAGAGACCCAGTACTTC. Translation gives CASRLGQGAETQYF. The rearrangement joins TRBV5-6 to TRBJ2-5; TRBD1 aligns across 9 bases. Germline values: CDR1 SGHDT, CDR2 YYEEEE. This CDR3 has 14 amino acids.

This clone was recorded a few times. The chain couples TRBV11-2 to TRBJ1-1; a possible D gene is TRBD1 (5 bases). The CDR3 spans 14 residues. V shed 5 bases and J shed 7 bases, with 17 bases lying between them. Germline CDR1 is SGHAT and CDR2 is FQNNGV. Written as DNA, the CDR3 is TGTGCCAGCAGCCCCTCAGGGTTCTATCTTGAAGCTTTCTTT. Amino acid sequence: CASSPSGFYLEAFF.

V is TRBV6-1 and J is TRBJ1-2, with D unclear. Trimming took 4 bases from V and 7 from J, leaving 13 bases between them. This CDR3 spans 13 amino acids. The V gene's germline CDR1 is MNHNS and CDR2 SASEGT. The CDR3 DNA reads TGTGCCAGCAGTGCGTCAGATGGTGGTGGCTACACCTTC. It codes for CASSASDGGGYTF.

The table lists this clone with a count of one. The chain links TRBV6-5 to TRBJ2-5, with 8 positions matching TRBD1. This CDR3 is built from 13 residues. The V gene end was trimmed by 5 bases and the J gene end by 8 bases; junction bases not matched to a gene: 7. CDR1 is MNHEY and CDR2 is SVGAGI in the germline V gene. CDR3 sequence (DNA): TGTGCCAGCAGTGAACAGGGGGAGAGTACCCAGTACTTC. Translated: CASSEQGESTQYF.

V gene TRBV4-2 combines with J gene TRBJ2-7; possibly TRBD2 for D (6 bases). Trimming took off 4 bases at V and 3 bases at J, with 7 bases between the two ends. The CDR3 is made up of 12 amino acids. Per germline, CDR1 LGHNA and CDR2 YNFKEQ. The CDR3 coding sequence is TGTGCCAGCAGCCCCGGGGGCTACGAGCAGTACTTC. Translation: CASSPGGYEQYF.